This passage covers 8 T cell receptor beta chains from one sample sequenced in a study of blood T cell repertoires in COVID-19. Data came from immunoSEQ multiplex PCR; TCRdb stores just in-frame clones and leaves some out. Of 160,000 or so clones detected, about 81% appear once; the ten largest clones hold 8% to 9.5%. Sequenced material: peripheral blood. The receptors derive from a woman aged 70-85 years with acute or convalescent COVID-19.

The CDR3 protein is CASSLRDRGNEQFF. The CDR3, as DNA: TGTGCCAGCAGCTTGCGGGACAGGGGAAACGAGCAGTTCTTC. The V call is TRBV5-4, the J call TRBJ2-1; 10 bases map to TRBD1. The CDR3 totals 14 residues. The junction had 5 bases not matched to a gene; V was cut back by 1 base and J by 10 bases. CDR1 is SGHNT, CDR2 YYREEE, per germline (reference sequence).

The table lists this clone with a count of one. The chain couples TRBV5-4 to TRBJ1-2; a possible D gene is TRBD1 (5 bases). CDR1 SGHNT and CDR2 YYREEE come from the germline V gene (reference sequence). The ends were cut back, 0 bases at V and 4 bases at J, with 10 bases in the middle. This CDR3 has 14 residues. In nucleotides, the CDR3 is TGTGCCAGCAGCTTGGCCCCTGACAGCTATGGCTACACCTTC. It translates to CASSLAPDSYGYTF.

This chain joins TRBV4-3 and TRBJ1-3, with 8 bases lining up with TRBD1. Germline V gene sequence: CDR1 LGHNA, CDR2 YSLEER. Trimming took 0 bases from V and 4 from J; bases not matched to a gene: 5. This CDR3 is 16 amino acids long. The CDR3 bases are TGCGCCAGCAGCCAAGATCCAGGGGGCAACGGAAACACCATATATTTT. Amino acids: CASSQDPGGNGNTIYF.

This sequence joins TRBV7-9 and TRBJ2-7; possibly TRBD1 for D (7 bases). The ends were cut back, 1 base at V and 2 bases at J, with 12 bases in the middle. The CDR3 totals 15 residues. CDR1 and CDR2 (germline): SEHNR, FQNEAQ (reference sequence). CDR3 region: CASSLVGGGTYEQYF. CDR3 nucleotides: TGTGCCAGCAGCTTAGTTGGAGGGGGCACCTACGAGCAGTACTTC. The entire variable domain, with the rest obtained from reference TRBV7-9 and TRBJ2-7, is as follows: DTGVSQNPRHKITKRGQNVTFRCDPISEHNRLYWYRQTLGQGPEFLTYFQNEAQLEKSRLLSDRFSAERPKGSFSTLEIQRTEQGDSAMYLCASSLVGGGTYEQYFGPGTRLTVT.

V and J are TRBV18 and TRBJ2-2, with 12 bases that match TRBD2. Trimming took 6 bases from V and 6 from J; bases not matched to a gene: 5. Per germline, CDR1 KGHSH and CDR2 LQKENI. The CDR3 is 15 residues long. The CDR3 region has the DNA TGTGCCAGCTCCCGACTAGCGGGGGTATCCGGGGAGCTGTTTTTT. It specifies CASSRLAGVSGELFF.

The J gene is TRBJ2-5, the V gene TRBV11-3; possible D gene TRBD1, 5 bases. CDR1 and CDR2 (germline): SGHNT, YENEEA. V lost 0 bases, J lost 8 bases, and 10 bases lay in between. The CDR3 covers 13 residues. DNA of the CDR3: TGTGCCAGCAGCTTAGAAGGGGCCACCACCCAGTACTTC. Translated, it gives CASSLEGATTQYF.

The chain carries TRBV29-1 and TRBJ2-5; TRBD2 matches 8 bases. This CDR3 has 12 amino acids. Trimming removed 8 bases from V and 5 bases from J; junction bases left unmatched: 7. The germline V gene has CDR1 SQVTM and CDR2 ANQGSEA. The DNA of the CDR3 is TGCAGCATGGCGGGAGGAGGGGAGACCCAGTACTTC. Its protein product is CSMAGGGETQYF.

This clone was found a few times. The CDR3 DNA reads TGTGCCAGCAGTGAAGCGCAGGGGGCGGGAGGCTACACCTTC. As protein: CASSEAQGAGGYTF. The chain couples TRBV2 to TRBJ1-2; the match to TRBD1 covers 8 bases. J gave up 8 bases and V 0 bases, and 5 bases lay outside the gene matches. The CDR3 length is 14 residues. The germline V gene encodes CDR1 SNHLY and CDR2 FYNNEI.